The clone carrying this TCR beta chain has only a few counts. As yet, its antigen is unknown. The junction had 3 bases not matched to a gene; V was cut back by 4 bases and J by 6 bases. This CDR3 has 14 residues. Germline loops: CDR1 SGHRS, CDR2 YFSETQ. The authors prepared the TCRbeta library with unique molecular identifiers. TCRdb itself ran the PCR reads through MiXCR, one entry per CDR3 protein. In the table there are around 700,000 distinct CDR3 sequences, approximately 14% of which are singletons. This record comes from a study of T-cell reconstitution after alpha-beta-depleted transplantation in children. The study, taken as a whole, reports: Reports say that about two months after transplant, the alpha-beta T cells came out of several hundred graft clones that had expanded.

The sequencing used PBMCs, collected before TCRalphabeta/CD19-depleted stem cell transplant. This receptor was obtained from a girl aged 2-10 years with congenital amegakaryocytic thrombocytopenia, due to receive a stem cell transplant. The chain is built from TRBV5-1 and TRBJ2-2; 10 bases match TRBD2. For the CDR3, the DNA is TGCGCCAGCAGCCCTAGCGGGGGCCCCGGGGAGCTGTTTTTT. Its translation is CASSPSGGPGELFF.